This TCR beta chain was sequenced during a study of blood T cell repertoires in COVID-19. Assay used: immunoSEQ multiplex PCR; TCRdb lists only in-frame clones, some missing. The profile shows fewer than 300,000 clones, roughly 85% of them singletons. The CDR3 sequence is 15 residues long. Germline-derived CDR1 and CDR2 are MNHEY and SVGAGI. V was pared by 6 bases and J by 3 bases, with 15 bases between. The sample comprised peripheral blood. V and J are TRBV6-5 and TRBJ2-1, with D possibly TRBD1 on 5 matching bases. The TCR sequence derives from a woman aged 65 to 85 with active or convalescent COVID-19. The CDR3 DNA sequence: TGTGCCAGCAGACCGGTGGACACTTTCTACAATGAGCAGTTCTTC. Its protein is CASRPVDTFYNEQFF.